This T cell receptor (beta chain) was captured by sequencing in a study of shared T cell receptors in the human thymus. The protocol was immunoSEQ multiplex PCR, while the TCRdb copy is restricted to in-frame clones and leaves out a portion. This table has about 380,000 clones, 95% appearing once. V trimming: 6 bases; J trimming: 5 bases; junction bases outside the gene matches: 17. The germline V gene has CDR1 MDHEN and CDR2 SYDVKM. The CDR3 runs 17 residues. Sequenced input: thymocytes. This sequence was found in a human donor. The chain is built from TRBV28 and TRBJ2-3, with 7 bases lining up with TRBD2. CDR3 protein: CASSPAGLGGPLDTQYF. The CDR3 DNA follows: TGTGCCAGCAGCCCCGCTGGGTTGGGAGGGCCCCTAGATACGCAGTATTTT.